This TCR beta chain was sequenced in a study of blood T cell repertoires in COVID-19 (dated by TCRdb to 2020 to 2022). For the study in its entirety: Samples from collaborators originated in the United States, Italy and Spain and spanned both the acute and convalescent phases of COVID-19. The repertoires were released in a freely available public database intended as a resource for research on the immune response to SARS-CoV-2. The material from the prospective study consisted of cDNA or gDNA derived from T cells, B-cell-depleted T cells, or PBMCs. The dataset comprised deeply sampled blood TCRbeta repertoires from subjects exposed to, actively infected with, or recovered from COVID-19. HLA class I and class II types, where available, came from metadata supplied by the sample provider rather than from assay-based typing. The samples were drawn from two sources: the first 160 participants of the ongoing ImmuneRACE study, and about 1,300 subjects contributed by 6 global collaborators. Sample metadata almost always included a de-identified subject ID, COVID-19 status, age in years and sex. What the authors observed across the whole study: Clinical and demographic metadata were provided uncurated, with the amount varying by source and participant.

This clone came up once. Its antigen target is currently unknown. No much larger clonotype is one base removed from it; base qualities were not supplied. TCRbeta CDR3 regions were amplified from genomic DNA using the immunoSEQ Assay, a bias-controlled multiplex PCR. The paper's data handling went like this. The number of nucleated cells in each sample was estimated from the amplification of reference gene primers within the assay. To quantify the absolute abundance of each unique TCRbeta CDR3 rearrangement, sequence reads were collapsed and filtered. For each sample, productive Simpson clonality was calculated as the square root of Simpson's diversity index over productive rearrangements. In its TCRdb copy, this immuneACCESS table keeps in-frame sequences only and misses some clones. Where compared with another copy, unresolved V genes explain less than half of these, and the others have no known cause. V and J calls and clone size are as listed in that table; D and trimming were resolved from the DNA. The sample has about 190,000 clones on record, more than 80% of them singletons. The ten largest clones add up to 0.5% to 0.65% of the sample.

Each collaborating institution followed its own protocols to collect whole blood in K2EDTA tubes. For TCRbeta analysis, collaborators shipped samples in one of three forms: frozen whole blood, isolated PBMCs, or DNA extracted from either of those sample types. From the germline V gene, CDR1 is SNHLY and CDR2 is FYNNEI. The CDR3 measures 15 amino acids from cysteine to phenylalanine. CDR3 DNA only is kept here, 45 bases in frame from base 1. V loses 2 bases of germline sequence and J loses 0 bases, and the interval between the two ends is 8 bases. Sample: peripheral blood. This receptor was identified in a man aged 50 or older with acute or convalescent COVID-19. The rearrangement joined TRBV2 to TRBJ1-3, with the D gene not clear enough to name. The CDR3 region reads CASSESWHSGNTIYF. Here is the DNA: TGTGCCAGCAGTGAATCCTGGCACTCTGGAAACACCATATATTTT.